The entry below describes one T cell receptor (beta chain). Produced via immunoSEQ multiplex PCR; TCRdb's table is partial and in-frame only. The profile shows roughly 300,000 clones, approximately 89% of them singletons. The sample originates from a study of blood T cell repertoires in COVID-19. Across the study: The United States, Italy and Spain were the sources of the acute and convalescent COVID-19 samples.

The CDR3 runs to 16 residues. CDR1 SGHNT and CDR2 YYREEE come from the germline V gene (reference sequence). The V and J ends lost 3 bases and 2 bases respectively, with 17 bases between them. The specimen was peripheral blood. The clonotype originates from a woman younger than 45 with COVID-19, enrolled during active disease. The chain uses TRBV5-4 and TRBJ1-1, with a weak D call TRBD1 (5 bases). Here the CDR3 DNA reads TGTGCCAGCAGCTCCGGGGCGGGGGTGAGAAACACTGAAGCTTTCTTT. It codes for CASSSGAGVRNTEAFF.